Listed here is a single T cell receptor beta chain. This entry belongs to a study of Ad26.COV2.S vaccination and SARS-CoV-2 variants. Repertoires were generated with immunoSEQ multiplex PCR, while TCRdb's copy carries only in-frame clones and drops some. The table includes about 350,000 clones, 88% detected once. The CDR3 covers 18 residues. The germline V gene encodes CDR1 SGHAT and CDR2 FQNNGV. V was pared by 1 base and J by 1 base, with 12 bases of the junction left unmatched. Treatment specified: some 20 received Ad26.COV2.S at low or high dose, single or two shots; roughly five received placebo; per-sample allocation not given. After the first vaccine or placebo injection, samples were drawn on day 63.

The TCR comes from a person between 18 and 60 years old who received the Ad26.COV2.S COVID-19 vaccine or a placebo. Sequencing used peripheral blood, obtained in a trial of Ad26.COV2.S vaccine versus placebo. The V gene is TRBV11-2, the J gene TRBJ2-7; TRBD2 matches 8 bases. The CDR3 nucleotides read TGTGCCAGCAGCTTAGGGACGGGAGGGGGACGGGTTTCCTACGAGCAGTACTTC. Protein: CASSLGTGGGRVSYEQYF.